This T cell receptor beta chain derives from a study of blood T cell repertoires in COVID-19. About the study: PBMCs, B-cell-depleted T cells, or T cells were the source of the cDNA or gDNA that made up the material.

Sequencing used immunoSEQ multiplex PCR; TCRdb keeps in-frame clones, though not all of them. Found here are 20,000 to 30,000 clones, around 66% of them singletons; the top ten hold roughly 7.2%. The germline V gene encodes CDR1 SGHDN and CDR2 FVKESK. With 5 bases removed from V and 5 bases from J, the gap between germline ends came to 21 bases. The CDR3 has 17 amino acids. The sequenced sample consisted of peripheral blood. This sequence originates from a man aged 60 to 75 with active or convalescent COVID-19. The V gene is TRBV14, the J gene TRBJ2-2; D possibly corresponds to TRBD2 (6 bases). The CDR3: CASSGRRGDRTTGELFF. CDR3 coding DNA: TGTGCCAGCAGCGGGAGGAGGGGCGACCGAACAACCGGGGAGCTGTTTTTT.